The 25 T cell receptor beta chains listed next were all sequenced from one sample in a study of blood T cell repertoires in COVID-19. Clones were read by immunoSEQ multiplex PCR, and TCRdb kept only the in-frame ones, dropping some. The sample has 65,000 to 90,000 clones, 83% seen once. Sequencing input: peripheral blood. The origin of the receptors is a woman aged 80 or older with acute or convalescent COVID-19.

V is TRBV28 and J is TRBJ2-5; D may be TRBD2 (5 bases). From germline, CDR1 is MDHEN and CDR2 SYDVKM. This CDR3 comprises 15 residues. The germline V and J ends were trimmed by 4 bases and 2 bases, with 14 bases remaining between them. The CDR3 region is CASSSLRAAQETQYF. The CDR3 region has the DNA TGTGCCAGCAGTTCCCTGCGGGCAGCTCAAGAGACCCAGTACTTC.

The table lists this clone with a count of one. The chain links TRBV12-3 or TRBV12-4 to TRBJ1-2; D uncertain. This CDR3 region has 13 residues. Trimming took 6 bases from V and 7 from J, leaving 15 bases between them. In DNA, the CDR3 is TGTGCCAGCAGCCCCCGGGGTTCCCTTGGCTACACCTTC. Protein sequence: CASSPRGSLGYTF.

J is TRBJ2-3 and V is TRBV15; D is unclear. Looked up from germline, CDR1 is LNHNV and CDR2 is YYDKDF (reference sequence). Trimming left V 3 bases short and J 2 bases short, with 9 bases between. The CDR3 consists of 14 residues. This CDR3 reads CATSSGQSTDTQYF. Written as DNA, the CDR3 is TGTGCCACCAGCAGTGGGCAGTCCACAGATACGCAGTATTTT.

This chain connects TRBV6-2 or TRBV6-3 to TRBJ2-1; 8 bases map to TRBD2. The V gene end was trimmed by 5 bases and the J gene end by 0 bases; junction bases not matched to a gene: 3. The CDR3 sequence is 15 residues long. Germline V lookup: CDR1 MNHEY, CDR2 SVGEGT. The CDR3 reads CASSRLAHSYNEQFF. CDR3 DNA sequence: TGTGCCAGCAGTCGACTAGCGCACTCCTACAATGAGCAGTTCTTC.

This clone was observed a few times. V and J are TRBV7-8 and TRBJ2-1, with TRBD2 matching over 9 bases. Germline trimming cut 5 bases from V and 6 bases from J; bases unmatched to any gene: 11. This CDR3 has 16 residues. Germline V gives CDR1 SGHVS, CDR2 FQNEAQ. CDR3 DNA: TGTGCCAGCAGCCAAAATAGCGGGAGTTACCCCAATGAGCAGTTCTTC. Amino acids: CASSQNSGSYPNEQFF.

This clone occurred a few times. The gene calls are TRBV11-2 and TRBJ1-4; D not certain. This CDR3 region has 15 residues. In germline, CDR1 is SGHAT, CDR2 FQNNGV. The V and J ends lost 5 bases and 7 bases respectively, with 17 bases between them. The CDR3 protein is CASSPWTRTSEKLFF. In DNA form, the CDR3 reads TGTGCCAGCAGCCCCTGGACTCGGACGAGTGAAAAACTGTTTTTT.

J is TRBJ1-4 and V is TRBV25-1; D is ambiguous. The CDR3 is 15 amino acids. Trimming cost V 0 bases and J 2 bases, with 7 bases left between them. Looked up from germline, CDR1 is MGHDK and CDR2 is SYGVNS. CDR3 nucleotides: TGTGCCAGCAGTGAATACGGGGAGACTAATGAAAAACTGTTTTTT. Translation: CASSEYGETNEKLFF. Complete variable domain (other parts from reference TRBV25-1 and TRBJ1-4): EADIYQTPRYLVIGTGKKITLECSQTMGHDKMYWYQQDPGMELHLIHYSYGVNSTEKGDLSSESTVSRIRTEHFPLTLESARPSHTSQYLCASSEYGETNEKLFFGSGTQLSVL.

The genes are TRBV5-1 and TRBJ2-5; 8 bases are shared with TRBD2. Germline-derived CDR1 and CDR2 are SGHRS and YFSETQ. The ends lost 2 bases at V and 4 bases at J; junction bases unmatched: 7. CDR3 length: 15 residues. The CDR3 region has the DNA TGCGCCAGCAGCTTATCAGCGGGAGTCAGAGAGACCCAGTACTTC. Translation: CASSLSAGVRETQYF.

The V gene is TRBV12-3 or TRBV12-4, the J gene TRBJ1-2; a weak D match, TRBD1 (5 bases). The V end lost 6 bases, the J end lost 2 bases, and 7 bases lay between the germline ends. The CDR3 covers 12 residues. CDR3 loop: CASSPGNYGYTF. The CDR3 DNA is TGTGCCAGCAGCCCAGGGAACTATGGCTACACCTTC.

The CDR3 DNA follows: TGTGCCAGCAGCTTATGGGCAGATTCTCCAGAGACCCAGTACTTC. Protein product: CASSLWADSPETQYF. The genes are TRBV7-2 and TRBJ2-5, with D hard to call. The CDR3 has 15 residues. The V and J ends lost 2 bases and 4 bases respectively, with 14 bases between them. CDR1 and CDR2 from the germline V gene are SGHTA and FQGNSA.

This clone was counted once. V is TRBV2 and J is TRBJ1-5, with D possibly being TRBD1 (5 bases). V was cut by 6 bases and J by 10 bases, with 16 bases left in between. The CDR3 has 13 amino acids. In germline, CDR1 is SNHLY, CDR2 FYNNEI. The CDR3 sequence is CASRDLPGSPQHF. CDR3 coding DNA: TGTGCCAGCAGGGACCTTCCAGGGTCTCCCCAGCATTTT. Based on the CDR3 plus reference TRBV2 and TRBJ1-5, the full variable domain is EPEVTQTPSHQVTQMGQEVILRCVPISNHLYFYWYRQILGQKVEFLVSFYNNEISEKSEIFDDQFSVERPDGSNFTLKIRSTKLEDSAMYFCASRDLPGSPQHFGDGTRLSIL.

This chain uses TRBV5-4 with TRBJ2-1, with 7 bases fitting TRBD1. With V trimmed by 4 bases and J by 0 bases, 4 bases remained unmatched. The CDR3 is 15 amino acids. The germline gives CDR1 SGHNT, CDR2 YYREEE (reference sequence). DNA of the CDR3: TGTGCCAGCAGCAGACAGGGAAGCTCCTACAATGAGCAGTTCTTC. It codes for CASSRQGSSYNEQFF.

The V and J genes are TRBV10-3 and TRBJ1-5; 9 positions agree with TRBD1. The V gene's germline CDR1 is ENHRY and CDR2 SYGVKD. V trimming: 0 bases; J trimming: 7 bases; junction bases outside the gene matches: 7. The CDR3 has 16 residues. CDR3 sequence (DNA): TGTGCCATCAGTGAGTCGAGGGACAGGGAGGGGCAGCCCCAGCATTTT. Encoded protein: CAISESRDREGQPQHF.

The chain carries TRBV5-4 and TRBJ2-5; 8 bases are shared with TRBD1. The CDR3 extends over 14 amino acids. V was clipped by 3 bases and J by 2 bases; unmatched bases: 3. The germline V gene has CDR1 SGHNT and CDR2 YYREEE (reference sequence). The CDR3 nucleotides read TGTGCCAGCAGCTCCGGGACAGGACAAGAGACCCAGTACTTC. Translated: CASSSGTGQETQYF.

This clone is a singleton in its sample. The V and J genes are TRBV5-4 and TRBJ2-1, with 7 bases fitting TRBD2. Per germline, CDR1 SGHNT and CDR2 YYREEE (reference sequence). Trimming cost V 4 bases and J 2 bases; bases outside gene matches: 9. The CDR3 is made up of 16 amino acids. The CDR3 DNA sequence: TGTGCCAGCAGCGCGGGGCTAGCGGACACCTACAATGAGCAGTTCTTC. This encodes CASSAGLADTYNEQFF.

The chain combines TRBV2 with TRBJ1-4; D gene uncertain. With 6 bases removed from V and 5 bases from J, the gap between germline ends came to 7 bases. The CDR3 is made up of 12 amino acids. CDR1 is SNHLY and CDR2 is FYNNEI in the germline V gene. CDR3: CASRGQNEKLFF. The CDR3 nucleotides read TGTGCCAGCAGGGGCCAAAATGAAAAACTGTTTTTT.

This rearrangement joins TRBV6-5 to TRBJ2-7, with no clear D. V gave up 6 bases and J gave up 3 bases, with 9 bases separating them. This CDR3 is built from 12 residues. Per germline, CDR1 MNHEY and CDR2 SVGAGI. CDR3 sequence (DNA): TGTGCCAGCAGCTCAGACATCTACGAGCAGTACTTC. It yields the protein CASSSDIYEQYF.

V usage is TRBV12-2 and J usage is TRBJ2-7; the D call in the table, TRBD2, was not verified against the DNA. TRBV12-2 is designated a pseudogene. The CDR3 runs 16 residues. The CDR3 sequence is CASRSGTGENDHEQYF. The CDR3 DNA sequence: TGTGCAAGTCGCTCCGGGACGGGGGAGAACGACCACGAGCAGTACTTC.

This clone was seen a handful of times. This chain joins TRBV24-1 and TRBJ2-2; 11 bases agree with TRBD2. CDR1 and CDR2 from the germline V gene are KGHDR and SFDVKD. Trimming at V came to 5 bases and at J to 6 bases, leaving 4 bases not matched to a gene. This CDR3 is 15 amino acids long. The DNA for the CDR3 is TGTGCCACCAGTGGTTCGACTAGCGGGGCCGGGGAGCTGTTTTTT. Translation gives CATSGSTSGAGELFF.

This clone is large by share. This chain connects TRBV7-9 to TRBJ2-7; TRBD2 matches 14 bases. This CDR3 contains 18 residues. CDR1 is SEHNR, CDR2 FQNEAQ, per germline (reference sequence). V dropped 3 bases and J dropped 5; count of bases not matched to a gene: 12. CDR3 amino acids: CASSLGQGGTSGSHEQYF. The DNA of the CDR3 is TGTGCCAGCAGCTTGGGACAGGGTGGGACTAGCGGGAGTCACGAGCAGTACTTC.

This chain links TRBV11-2 with TRBJ2-3, with 13 bases identical to TRBD2. Germline lookup yields CDR1 SGHAT and CDR2 FQNNGV. The CDR3 has 16 residues. V lost 5 bases to trimming and J lost 5 bases; unmatched junction nucleotides: 7. The DNA for the CDR3 is TGTGCCAGCAGCCTTACTAGCGGGAGGGCGGTAGATACGCAGTATTTT. It translates to CASSLTSGRAVDTQYF. Looking up the rest from reference TRBV11-2 and TRBJ2-3 gives the full variable domain: EAGVAQSPRYKIIEKRQSVAFWCNPISGHATLYWYQQILGQGPKLLIQFQNNGVVDDSQLPKDRFSAERLKGVDSTLKIQPAKLEDSAVYLCASSLTSGRAVDTQYFGPGTRLTVL.

The chain employs TRBV9 and TRBJ2-5, with 8 bases that match TRBD2. V trimming: 4 bases; J trimming: 1 base; junction bases outside the gene matches: 3. Germline loops: CDR1 SGDLS, CDR2 YYNGEE. This CDR3 spans 14 amino acids. CDR3 DNA: TGTGCCAGCAGCTCCACTAGCGGCCAAGAGACCCAGTACTTC. It is translated as CASSSTSGQETQYF.

The V gene is TRBV11-3, the J gene TRBJ1-1; 12 positions agree with TRBD1. After removal of 5 bases from V and 3 bases from J, the junction contained 10 bases not matched to a gene. Germline V CDR1 and CDR2: SGHNT, YENEEA. The CDR3 length is 17 residues. In nucleotides, the CDR3 is TGTGCCAGCAGCCCCCGGGACAGGGGGCGAGGGTACACTGAAGCTTTCTTT. Protein product: CASSPRDRGRGYTEAFF.

The rearrangement uses TRBV10-3 and TRBJ2-3; possible D gene TRBD1, 6 bases. CDR1 and CDR2 (germline): ENHRY, SYGVKD. The CDR3 is made up of 15 amino acids. V shed 1 base and J shed 3 bases, with 11 bases lying between them. As DNA, the CDR3 is TGTGCCATCAGTGAGTTAGGGGGAGAGACAGATACGCAGTATTTT. It specifies CAISELGGETDTQYF.

This chain joins TRBV9 and TRBJ2-1, with TRBD2 identical over 7 bases. The CDR3 loop spans 16 amino acids. Trimming removed 4 bases from V and 5 bases from J; junction bases left unmatched: 12. Germline assignment: CDR1 SGDLS and CDR2 YYNGEE. This CDR3 is CASSPTVGEGNNEQFF. CDR3 coding DNA: TGTGCCAGCAGCCCGACGGTAGGGGAGGGTAACAATGAGCAGTTCTTC. The full variable domain, completed using reference TRBV9 and TRBJ2-1, is DSGVTQTPKHLITATGQRVTLRCSPRSGDLSVYWYQQSLDQGLQFLIQYYNGEERAKGNILERFSAQQFPDLHSELNLSSLELGDSALYFCASSPTVGEGNNEQFFGPGTRLTVL.